Listed here is a single TCR beta chain. These data originate in a study of blood T cell repertoires in COVID-19. The wider study: COVID-19 samples, acute and convalescent, were from the United States, Italy and Spain. T cells, B-cell-depleted T cells, or PBMCs provided the cDNA or gDNA that served as material.

Trimming removed 6 bases at V and 3 bases at J, with 10 bases between. Germline V gene lookup returns CDR1 LNHDA and CDR2 SQIVND (reference sequence). The CDR3 has 13 amino acids. As handled by the study authors: By means of reference gene primer amplification, nucleated cell counts were estimated. Some clones are missing from TCRdb's copy, which holds only in-frame ones; the method was immunoSEQ multiplex PCR. Clone size and V and J calls were adopted from that table, with D and trimming inferred from the DNA. The table lists fewer than 350,000 clones, about 87% of them singletons. The sample comprised peripheral blood. The source is a man aged 25 to 40 with COVID-19, enrolled during active disease. This chain uses TRBV19 with TRBJ2-3; D is perhaps TRBD2 (5 bases). The CDR3 nucleotides read TGTGCCAGTAGGTTTCGAGGGACAGATACGCAGTATTTT. As protein: CASRFRGTDTQYF.